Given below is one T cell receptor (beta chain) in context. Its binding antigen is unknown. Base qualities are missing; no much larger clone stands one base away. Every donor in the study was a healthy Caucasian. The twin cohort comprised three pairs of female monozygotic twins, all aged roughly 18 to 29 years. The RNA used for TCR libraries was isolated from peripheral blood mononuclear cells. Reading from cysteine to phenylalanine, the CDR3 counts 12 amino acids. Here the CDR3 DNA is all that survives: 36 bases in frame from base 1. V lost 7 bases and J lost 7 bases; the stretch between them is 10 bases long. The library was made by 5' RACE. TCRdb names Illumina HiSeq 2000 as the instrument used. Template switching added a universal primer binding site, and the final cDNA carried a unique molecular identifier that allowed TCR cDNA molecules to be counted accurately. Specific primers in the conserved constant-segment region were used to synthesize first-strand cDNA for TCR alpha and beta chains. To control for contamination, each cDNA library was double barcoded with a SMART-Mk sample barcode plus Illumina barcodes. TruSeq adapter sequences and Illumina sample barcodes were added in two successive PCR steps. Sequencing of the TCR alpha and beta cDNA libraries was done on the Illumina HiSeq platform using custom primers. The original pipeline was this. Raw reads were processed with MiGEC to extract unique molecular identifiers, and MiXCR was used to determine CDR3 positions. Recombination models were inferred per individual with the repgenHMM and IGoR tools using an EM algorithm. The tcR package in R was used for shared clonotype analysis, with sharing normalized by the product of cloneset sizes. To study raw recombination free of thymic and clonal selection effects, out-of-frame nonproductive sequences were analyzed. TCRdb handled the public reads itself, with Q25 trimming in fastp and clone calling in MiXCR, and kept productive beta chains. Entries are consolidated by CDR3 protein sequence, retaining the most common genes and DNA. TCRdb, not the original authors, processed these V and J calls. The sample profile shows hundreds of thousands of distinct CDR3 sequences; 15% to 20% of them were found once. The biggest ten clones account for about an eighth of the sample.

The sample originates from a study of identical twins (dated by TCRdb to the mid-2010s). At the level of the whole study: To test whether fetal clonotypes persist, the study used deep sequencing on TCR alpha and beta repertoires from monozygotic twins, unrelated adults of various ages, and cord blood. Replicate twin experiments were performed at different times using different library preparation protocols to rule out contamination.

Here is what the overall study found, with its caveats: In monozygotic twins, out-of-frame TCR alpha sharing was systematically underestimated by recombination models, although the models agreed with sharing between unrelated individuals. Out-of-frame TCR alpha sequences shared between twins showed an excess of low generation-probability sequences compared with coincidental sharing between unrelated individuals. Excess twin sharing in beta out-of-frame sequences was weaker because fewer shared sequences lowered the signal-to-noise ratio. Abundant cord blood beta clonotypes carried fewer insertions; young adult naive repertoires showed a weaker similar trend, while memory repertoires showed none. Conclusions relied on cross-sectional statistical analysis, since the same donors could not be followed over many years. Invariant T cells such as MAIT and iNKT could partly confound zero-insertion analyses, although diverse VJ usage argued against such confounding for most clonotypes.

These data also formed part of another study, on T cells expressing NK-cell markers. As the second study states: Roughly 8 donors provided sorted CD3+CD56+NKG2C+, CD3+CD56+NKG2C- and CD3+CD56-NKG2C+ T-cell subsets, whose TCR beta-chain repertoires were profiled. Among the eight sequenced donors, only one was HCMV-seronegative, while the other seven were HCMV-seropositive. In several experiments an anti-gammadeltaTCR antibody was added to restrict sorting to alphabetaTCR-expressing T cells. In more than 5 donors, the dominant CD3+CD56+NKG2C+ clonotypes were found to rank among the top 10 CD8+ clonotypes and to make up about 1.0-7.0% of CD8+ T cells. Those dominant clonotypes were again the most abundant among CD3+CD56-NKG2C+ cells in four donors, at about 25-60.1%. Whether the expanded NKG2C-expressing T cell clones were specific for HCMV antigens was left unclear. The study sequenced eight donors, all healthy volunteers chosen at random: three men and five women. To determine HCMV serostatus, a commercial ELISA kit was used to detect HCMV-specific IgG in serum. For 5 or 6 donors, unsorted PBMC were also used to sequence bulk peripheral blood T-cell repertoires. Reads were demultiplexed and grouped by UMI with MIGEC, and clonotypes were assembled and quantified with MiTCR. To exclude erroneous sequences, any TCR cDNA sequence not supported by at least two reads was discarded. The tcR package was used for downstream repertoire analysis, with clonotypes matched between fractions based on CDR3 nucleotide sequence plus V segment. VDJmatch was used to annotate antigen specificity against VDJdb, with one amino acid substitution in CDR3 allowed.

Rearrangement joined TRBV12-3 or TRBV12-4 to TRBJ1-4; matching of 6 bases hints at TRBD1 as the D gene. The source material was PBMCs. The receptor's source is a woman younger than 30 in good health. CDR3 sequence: CASTWGAEKLFF. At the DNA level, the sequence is TGTGCCAGCACGTGGGGGGCTGAAAAACTGTTTTTT.